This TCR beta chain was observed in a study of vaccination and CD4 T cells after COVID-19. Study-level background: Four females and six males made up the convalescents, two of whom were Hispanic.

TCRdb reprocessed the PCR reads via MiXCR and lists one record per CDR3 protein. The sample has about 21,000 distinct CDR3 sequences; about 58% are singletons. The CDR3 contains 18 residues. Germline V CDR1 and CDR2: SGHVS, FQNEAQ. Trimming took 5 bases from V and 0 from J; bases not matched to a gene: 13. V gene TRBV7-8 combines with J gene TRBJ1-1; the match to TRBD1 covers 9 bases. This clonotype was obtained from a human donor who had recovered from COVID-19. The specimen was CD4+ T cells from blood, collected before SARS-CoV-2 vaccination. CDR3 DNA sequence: TGTGCCAGCAGCCTCAAAAGGACAGGGGCAAACATGAACACTGAAGCTTTCTTT. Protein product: CASSLKRTGANMNTEAFF.